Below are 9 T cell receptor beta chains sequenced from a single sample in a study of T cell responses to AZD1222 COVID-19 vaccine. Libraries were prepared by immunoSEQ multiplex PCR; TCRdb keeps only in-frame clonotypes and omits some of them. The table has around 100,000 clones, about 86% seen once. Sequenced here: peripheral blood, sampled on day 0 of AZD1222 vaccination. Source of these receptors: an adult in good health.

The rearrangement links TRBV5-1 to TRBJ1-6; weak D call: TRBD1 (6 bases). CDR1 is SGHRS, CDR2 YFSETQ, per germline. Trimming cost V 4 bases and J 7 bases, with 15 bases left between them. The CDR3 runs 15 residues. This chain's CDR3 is CASSIQGRANSPLHF. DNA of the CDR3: TGCGCCAGCAGCATACAGGGACGGGCCAATTCACCCCTCCACTTT.

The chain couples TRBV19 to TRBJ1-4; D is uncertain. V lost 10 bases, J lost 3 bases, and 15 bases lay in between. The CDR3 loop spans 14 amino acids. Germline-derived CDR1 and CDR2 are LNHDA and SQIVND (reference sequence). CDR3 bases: TGTGCCACCTCAAGCAGAAGACCTAATGAAAAACTGTTTTTT. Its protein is CATSSRRPNEKLFF.

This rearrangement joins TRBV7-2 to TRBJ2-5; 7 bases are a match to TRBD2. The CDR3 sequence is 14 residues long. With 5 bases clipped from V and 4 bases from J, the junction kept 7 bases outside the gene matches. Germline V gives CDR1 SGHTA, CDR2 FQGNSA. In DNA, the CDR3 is TGTGCCAGCAGCGCCTCAGCGGGAAGAGAGACCCAGTACTTC. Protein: CASSASAGRETQYF.

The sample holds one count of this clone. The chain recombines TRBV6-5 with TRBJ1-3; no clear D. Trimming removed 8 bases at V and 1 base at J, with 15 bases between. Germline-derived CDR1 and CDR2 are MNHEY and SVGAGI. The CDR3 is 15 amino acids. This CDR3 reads CASSRKGDSGNTIYF. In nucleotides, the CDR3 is TGTGCCAGCTCTCGCAAGGGAGATTCTGGAAACACCATATATTTT.

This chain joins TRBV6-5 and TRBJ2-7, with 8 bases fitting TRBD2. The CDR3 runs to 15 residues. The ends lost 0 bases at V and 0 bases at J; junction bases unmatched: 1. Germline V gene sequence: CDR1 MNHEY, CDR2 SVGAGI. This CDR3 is CASSYSGTSSYEQYF. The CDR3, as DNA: TGTGCCAGCAGTTACTCCGGGACTAGCTCCTACGAGCAGTACTTC.

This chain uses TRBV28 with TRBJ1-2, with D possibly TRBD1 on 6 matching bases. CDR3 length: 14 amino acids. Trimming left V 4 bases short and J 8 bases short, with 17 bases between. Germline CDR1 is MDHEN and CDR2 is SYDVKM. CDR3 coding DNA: TGTGCCAGCAGTTCCACCCAACAGGGAGACGGCTACACCTTC. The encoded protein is CASSSTQQGDGYTF.

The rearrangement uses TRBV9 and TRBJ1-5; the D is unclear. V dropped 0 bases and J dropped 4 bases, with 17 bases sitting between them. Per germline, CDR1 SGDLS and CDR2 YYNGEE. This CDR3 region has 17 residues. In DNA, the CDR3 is TGTGCCAGCAGCGTAGCGGCCCTCCCGGACTTAAATCAGCCCCAGCATTTT. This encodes CASSVAALPDLNQPQHF.

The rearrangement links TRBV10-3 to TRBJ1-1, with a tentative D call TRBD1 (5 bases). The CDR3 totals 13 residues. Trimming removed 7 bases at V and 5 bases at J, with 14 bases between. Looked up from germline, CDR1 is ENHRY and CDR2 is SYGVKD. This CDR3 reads CAITLDSTTEAFF. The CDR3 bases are TGTGCCATCACCCTAGACAGCACGACTGAAGCTTTCTTT.

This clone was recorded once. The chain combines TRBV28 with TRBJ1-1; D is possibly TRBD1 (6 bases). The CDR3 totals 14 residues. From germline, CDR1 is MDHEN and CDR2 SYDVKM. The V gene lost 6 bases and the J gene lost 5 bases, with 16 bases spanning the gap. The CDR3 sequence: CASRAPGVLTEAFF. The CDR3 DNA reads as TGTGCCAGCAGGGCCCCAGGGGTCCTAACTGAAGCTTTCTTT.